This T cell receptor (beta chain) was sequenced during a study of long-term antiretroviral therapy in people with HIV. HIV-positive participants were all treated in the United States. This was the immunoSEQ v3.0 assay at survey level. Repertoires were generated with immunoSEQ multiplex PCR, while TCRdb's copy carries only in-frame clones and drops some. The sample lists some 40,000 clones; around 83% were seen once. In the case of this clone: Its antigen is unknown.

Broader study findings: Specimen acquisition occurred between 2004 and 2017, potentially under older ART regimens. ART adherence was not documented, and neither viral resistance nor therapy changes had any data. Repertoire composition at all time points was dominated by clones that had expanded before ART.

CDR3 length equals 15 residues. The germline V and J ends were trimmed by 6 bases and 3 bases, with 15 bases remaining between them. Germline assignment: CDR1 MNHEY and CDR2 SMNVEV (reference sequence). This specimen was unsorted PBMCs, taken 1 year after starting antiretroviral therapy. The TCR was taken from a man aged 18 to 30 with HIV. This chain connects TRBV27 to TRBJ2-1, with D maybe TRBD1 (5 bases). The chain's CDR3 is CASSPGRQGYNEQFF. CDR3 nucleotides: TGTGCCAGCAGCCCGGGTCGGCAGGGCTACAATGAGCAGTTCTTC.